The 8 T cell receptor beta chains listed next were all sequenced from one sample in a study of blood T cell repertoires in COVID-19. Sequencing was performed with immunoSEQ multiplex PCR; in TCRdb, only in-frame clones are kept and a portion is missing. The table includes 250,000 to 300,000 clones, 88% detected once. Sequenced material: peripheral blood. These TCRs come from a woman between 65 and 79 years old with COVID-19, enrolled during active disease.

In nucleotides, the CDR3 is TGTGCCAGCTCACGGGGGGGCGCCCAGGGGAATCAGCCCCAGCATTTT. It encodes CASSRGGAQGNQPQHF. This chain links TRBV18 with TRBJ1-5; D perhaps matches TRBD1 (6 bases). The germline CDR1 and CDR2 sequences are KGHSH and LQKENI. The CDR3 spans 16 residues. Trimming took off 4 bases at V and 4 bases at J, with 17 bases between the two ends.

The CDR3 region is CASSRDRVTPYEQYF. In DNA, the CDR3 is TGTGCCAGCAGCCGAGACAGGGTCACTCCCTACGAGCAGTACTTC. The chain has TRBV21-1 and TRBJ2-7; TRBD1, the table's D call, was not compared with the DNA. TRBV21-1 is listed as a pseudogene. The CDR3 is made up of 15 amino acids.

This chain joins TRBV2 and TRBJ1-4; D is uncertain. Germline CDR1 is SNHLY and CDR2 is FYNNEI. Trimming cost V 5 bases and J 6 bases, with 10 bases left between them. There are 13 residues in the CDR3. The CDR3 sequence: CASSTMGDEKLFF. DNA of the CDR3: TGTGCCAGCAGTACGATGGGAGATGAAAAACTGTTTTTT. The whole variable domain, filled in from reference TRBV2 and TRBJ1-4, reads EPEVTQTPSHQVTQMGQEVILRCVPISNHLYFYWYRQILGQKVEFLVSFYNNEISEKSEIFDDQFSVERPDGSNFTLKIRSTKLEDSAMYFCASSTMGDEKLFFGSGTQLSVL.

The gene calls are TRBV9 and TRBJ2-1, with 7 nucleotides matching TRBD1. The CDR3 has 18 amino acids. With V trimmed by 0 bases and J by 0 bases, 9 bases remained unmatched. Germline CDR1 is SGDLS and CDR2 is YYNGEE. The CDR3 sequence is CASSVERGQKFSYNEQFF. In nucleotides, the CDR3 is TGTGCCAGCAGCGTAGAGAGGGGACAGAAATTCTCCTACAATGAGCAGTTCTTC.

The gene calls are TRBV28 and TRBJ2-1, with a possible D match to TRBD2 (5 bases). The CDR3 runs 13 residues. CDR1 is MDHEN and CDR2 is SYDVKM in the germline V gene. The V and J ends lost 6 bases and 5 bases respectively, with 11 bases between them. The CDR3 DNA sequence: TGTGCCAGCAGACCAGGACTTCACAATGAGCAGTTCTTC. Its translation: CASRPGLHNEQFF.

The rearrangement joins TRBV2 to TRBJ2-7; TRBD2 is a possible D gene (5 bases). CDR3 size: 15 residues. V was shortened by 0 bases and J by 0 bases, with 9 bases between the two germline ends. The germline V gene encodes CDR1 SNHLY and CDR2 FYNNEI. The CDR3 nucleotides are TGTGCCAGCAGTGAAGCGGAGCGGCTCTCCTACGAGCAGTACTTC. This codes for CASSEAERLSYEQYF.

The V call is TRBV13, the J call TRBJ2-5; TRBD2 aligns across 10 bases. The J segment lost 3 bases and the V segment lost 7 bases, leaving 11 bases of the junction unmatched. Germline V lookup: CDR1 PRHDT, CDR2 FYEKMQ (reference sequence). This CDR3 comprises 16 residues. The CDR3 DNA follows: TGTGCCAGCAACCAGGGAGGACTAGCGGTTAAAGAGACCCAGTACTTC. It specifies CASNQGGLAVKETQYF. Full variable domain (missing parts from reference TRBV13 and TRBJ2-5): AAGVIQSPRHLIKEKRETATLKCYPIPRHDTVYWYQQGPGQDPQFLISFYEKMQSDKGSIPDRFSAQQFSDYHSELNMSSLELGDSALYFCASNQGGLAVKETQYFGPGTRLLVL.

J is TRBJ2-7 and V is TRBV6-6; TRBD1 matches at 7 bases. This CDR3 contains 13 residues. Trimming took 2 bases from V and 5 from J; bases not matched to a gene: 3. Germline CDR1 reads MNHNY; CDR2 reads SVGAGI (reference sequence). The CDR3 protein is CASSYKGGDEQYF. The CDR3 DNA reads TGTGCCAGCAGTTACAAAGGGGGCGACGAGCAGTACTTC.